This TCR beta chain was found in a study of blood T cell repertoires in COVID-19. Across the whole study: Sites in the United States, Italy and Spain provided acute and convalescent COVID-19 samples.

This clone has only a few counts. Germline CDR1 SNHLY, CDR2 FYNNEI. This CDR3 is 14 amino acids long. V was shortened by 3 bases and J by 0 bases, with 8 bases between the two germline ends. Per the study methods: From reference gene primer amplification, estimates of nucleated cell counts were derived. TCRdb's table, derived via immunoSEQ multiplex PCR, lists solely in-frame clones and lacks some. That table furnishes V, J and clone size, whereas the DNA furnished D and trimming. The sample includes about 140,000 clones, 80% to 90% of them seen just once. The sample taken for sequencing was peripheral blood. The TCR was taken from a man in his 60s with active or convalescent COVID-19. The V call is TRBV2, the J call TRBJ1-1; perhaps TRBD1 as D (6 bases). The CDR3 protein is CASSEDSMNTEAFF. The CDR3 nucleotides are TGTGCCAGCAGTGAGGACAGCATGAACACTGAAGCTTTCTTT.